The subject of this entry is one TCR beta chain. Its antigen is not identified. The sample comes from a study of T cells expressing NK-cell markers. At the level of the study: The authors derived TCR beta repertoires from sorted CD3+CD56+NKG2C+, CD3+CD56+NKG2C- and CD3+CD56-NKG2C+ T cells.

UMIs were included in TCR beta cDNA generated by 5'RACE template switching. From its re-call of the 5' RACE reads, TCRdb lists each CDR3 protein once, without DNA. This repertoire includes 120,000 to 150,000 distinct CDR3 sequences. Findings and caveats of the study: Roughly six of the donors carried dominant NKG2C+ clonotypes that took up roughly 1.0-8% of their CD8+ T cells. Unclear, still, was the HCMV specificity of the expanded NKG2C+ T cell clones.

CDR1 is DFQATT and CDR2 is SNEGSKA in the germline V gene (reference sequence). CDR3 length: 12 amino acids. V is TRBV20-1 and J is TRBJ2-1. The sequenced material came from blood T cells: a sorted CD56 or NKG2C T cell subset, CD4+ or CD8+ T cells, or bulk PBMC T cells (not recorded which). The TCR originated in a man between 18 and 35 years old in good health. The CDR3 here is CSAREPINEQFF.